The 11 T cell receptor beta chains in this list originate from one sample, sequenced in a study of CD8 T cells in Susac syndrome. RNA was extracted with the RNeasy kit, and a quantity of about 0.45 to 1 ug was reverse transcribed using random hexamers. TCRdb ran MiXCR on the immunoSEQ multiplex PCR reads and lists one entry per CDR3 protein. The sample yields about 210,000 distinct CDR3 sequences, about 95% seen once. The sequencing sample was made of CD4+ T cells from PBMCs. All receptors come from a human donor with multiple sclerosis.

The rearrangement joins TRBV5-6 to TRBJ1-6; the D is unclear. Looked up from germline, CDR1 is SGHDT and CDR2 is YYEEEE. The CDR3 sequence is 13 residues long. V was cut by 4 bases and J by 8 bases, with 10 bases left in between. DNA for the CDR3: TGTGCCAGCAGCATTGACACATATTCACCCCTCCACTTT. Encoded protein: CASSIDTYSPLHF.

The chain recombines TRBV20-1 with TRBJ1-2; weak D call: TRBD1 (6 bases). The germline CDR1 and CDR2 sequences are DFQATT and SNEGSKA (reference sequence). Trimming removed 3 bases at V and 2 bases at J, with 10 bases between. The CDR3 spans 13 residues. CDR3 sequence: CSARDSLNYGYTF. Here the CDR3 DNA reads TGCAGTGCTAGGGACAGCTTAAACTATGGCTACACCTTC.

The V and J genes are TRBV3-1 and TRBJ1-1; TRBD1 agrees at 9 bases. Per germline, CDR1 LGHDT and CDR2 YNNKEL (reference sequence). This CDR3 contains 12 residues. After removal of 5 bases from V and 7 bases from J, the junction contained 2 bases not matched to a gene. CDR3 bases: TGTGCCAGCAGCAGGGGACAGGGTGAAGCTTTCTTT. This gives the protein CASSRGQGEAFF.

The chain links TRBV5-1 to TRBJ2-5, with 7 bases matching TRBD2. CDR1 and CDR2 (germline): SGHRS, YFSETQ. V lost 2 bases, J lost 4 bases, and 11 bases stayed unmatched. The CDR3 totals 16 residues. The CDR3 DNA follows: TGCGCCAGCAGCTTTGGCCGGCCTAGCGGAGGAGAGACCCAGTACTTC. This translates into CASSFGRPSGGETQYF.

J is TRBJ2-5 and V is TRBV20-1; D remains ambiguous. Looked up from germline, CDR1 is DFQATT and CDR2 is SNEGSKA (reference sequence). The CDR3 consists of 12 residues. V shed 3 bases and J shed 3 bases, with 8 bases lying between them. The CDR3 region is CSASVSKETQYF. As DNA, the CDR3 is TGCAGTGCTAGCGTTTCAAAAGAGACCCAGTACTTC.

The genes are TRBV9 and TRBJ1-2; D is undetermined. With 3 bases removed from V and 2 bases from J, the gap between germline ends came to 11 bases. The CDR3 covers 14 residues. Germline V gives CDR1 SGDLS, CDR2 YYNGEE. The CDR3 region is CASSDARVNYGYTF. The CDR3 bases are TGTGCCAGCAGCGACGCCCGGGTAAACTATGGCTACACCTTC.

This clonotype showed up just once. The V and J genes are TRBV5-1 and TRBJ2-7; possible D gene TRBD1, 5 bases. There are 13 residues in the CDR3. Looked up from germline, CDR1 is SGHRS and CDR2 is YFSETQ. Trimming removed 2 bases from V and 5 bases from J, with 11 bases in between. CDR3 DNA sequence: TGCGCCAGCAGCTTATTGGGGCCCAACGAGCAGTACTTC. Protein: CASSLLGPNEQYF.

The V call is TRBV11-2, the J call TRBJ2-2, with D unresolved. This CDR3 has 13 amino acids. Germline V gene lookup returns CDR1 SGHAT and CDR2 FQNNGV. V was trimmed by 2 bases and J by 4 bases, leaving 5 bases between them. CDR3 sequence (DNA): TGTGCCAGCAGCTTATTTGTCACCGGGGAGCTGTTTTTT. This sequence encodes CASSLFVTGELFF.

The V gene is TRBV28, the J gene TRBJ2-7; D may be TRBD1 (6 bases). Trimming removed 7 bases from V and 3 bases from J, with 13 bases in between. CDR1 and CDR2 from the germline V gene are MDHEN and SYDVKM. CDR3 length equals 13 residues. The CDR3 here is CASTQGRGYEQYF. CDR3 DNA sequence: TGTGCCAGCACACAGGGTAGAGGCTACGAGCAGTACTTC. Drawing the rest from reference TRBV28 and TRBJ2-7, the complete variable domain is DVKVTQSSRYLVKRTGEKVFLECVQDMDHENMFWYRQDPGLGLRLIYFSYDVKMKEKGDIPEGYSVSREKKERFSLILESASTNQTSMYLCASTQGRGYEQYFGPGTRLTVT.

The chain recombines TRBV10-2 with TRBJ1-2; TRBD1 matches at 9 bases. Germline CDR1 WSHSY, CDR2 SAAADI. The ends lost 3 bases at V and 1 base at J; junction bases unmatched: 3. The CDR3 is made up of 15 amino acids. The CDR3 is CASSEGTGLNYGYTF. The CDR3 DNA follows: TGCGCCAGCAGTGAAGGGACAGGGCTTAACTATGGCTACACCTTC.

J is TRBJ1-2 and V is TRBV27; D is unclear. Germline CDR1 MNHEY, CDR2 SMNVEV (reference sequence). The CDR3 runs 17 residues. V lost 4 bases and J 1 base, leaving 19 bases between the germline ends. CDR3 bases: TGTGCCAGCAGTTCCCTAACTTCCCTAACAGTTAACTATGGCTACACCTTC. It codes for CASSSLTSLTVNYGYTF.